The 32 T cell receptor beta chains reported below all come from one sample, sequenced in a study of blood T cell repertoires in COVID-19. Generated by immunoSEQ multiplex PCR, the TCRdb table keeps only in-frame clones and is missing some. Seen here are over 450,000 clones, 85% to 90% observed once, and the top ten hold about 8.2%. Sequenced input: peripheral blood. The receptors derive from a woman aged 50 to 60 with COVID-19, enrolled during active disease.

This clone was seen a handful of times. J is TRBJ2-1 and V is TRBV10-1; no definite D call. Germline-derived CDR1 and CDR2 are WNHNN and SYGVQD (reference sequence). The length of the CDR3 is 15 residues. Trimming removed 4 bases at V and 0 bases at J, with 10 bases between. In nucleotides, the CDR3 is TGCGCCAGCAGTGCAAAGAGAGGCTCCTACAATGAGCAGTTCTTC. As protein: CASSAKRGSYNEQFF.

The chain is built from TRBV13 and TRBJ1-1; D gene uncertain. The V gene's germline CDR1 is PRHDT and CDR2 FYEKMQ (reference sequence). The CDR3 extends over 12 amino acids. V was cut by 6 bases and J by 11 bases, with 16 bases left in between. The CDR3 nucleotides are TGTGCCAGCAGACTCGATCGAGGAGTGGCTTTCTTT. Protein product: CASRLDRGVAFF.

V usage is TRBV3-1 (or the pseudogene TRBV3-2) and J usage is TRBJ1-3; unclear D gene. Trimming stripped 5 bases from V and 0 bases from J, with 11 bases between. Germline CDR1 and CDR2: LGHDT and YNNKEL (reference sequence). The CDR3 sequence is 15 residues long. The CDR3 protein is CASSFNSLSGNTIYF. As DNA, the CDR3 is TGTGCCAGCAGCTTTAATTCCCTCTCTGGAAACACCATATATTTT.

The gene calls are TRBV7-9 and TRBJ2-7; TRBD1 matches at 10 bases. This CDR3 region has 15 residues. The junction had 5 bases not matched to a gene; V was cut back by 4 bases and J by 2 bases. Per germline, CDR1 SEHNR and CDR2 FQNEAQ (reference sequence). CDR3 nucleotides: TGTGCCAGCAGCTCACCGGGACAGGGGACCTACGAGCAGTACTTC. Translated: CASSSPGQGTYEQYF.

The chain has TRBV6-2 or TRBV6-3 and TRBJ2-4; 11 bases match TRBD1. Germline CDR1 and CDR2: MNHEY and SVGEGT. V lost 2 bases to trimming and J lost 9 bases; unmatched junction nucleotides: 9. The CDR3 has 16 amino acids. The CDR3 nucleotides are TGTGCCAGCAGTTACATGCCGGGACAGGGGGGAGGCATTCAGTACTTC. Translated, it gives CASSYMPGQGGGIQYF.

The chain's CDR3 is CASSYSPGGLPYEQYF. In DNA form, the CDR3 reads TGTGCCAGCAGTTACTCGCCGGGGGGACTGCCCTACGAGCAGTACTTC. This chain links TRBV6-5 with TRBJ2-7; 7 bases are a match to TRBD2. The germline V gene encodes CDR1 MNHEY and CDR2 SVGAGI. Losses at the gene ends were 0 bases for V and 2 bases for J; bases not matched to a gene: 7. CDR3 size: 16 residues.

The chain employs TRBV2 and TRBJ2-4; the D is unclear. Trimming took 2 bases from V and 0 from J, leaving 2 bases between them. This CDR3 is 13 amino acids long. Germline loops: CDR1 SNHLY, CDR2 FYNNEI. For the CDR3, the DNA is TGTGCCAGCAGTGAACTAGCCAAAAACATTCAGTACTTC. Residues: CASSELAKNIQYF.

The chain links TRBV9 to TRBJ2-7; D is perhaps TRBD2 (5 bases). The germline gives CDR1 SGDLS, CDR2 YYNGEE. The CDR3 spans 14 residues. V was pared by 3 bases and J by 5 bases, with 15 bases between. The CDR3 DNA reads TGTGCCAGCAGCGCCCGAGGGTCCAGTGACGAGCAGTACTTC. This codes for CASSARGSSDEQYF.

The chain employs TRBV7-9 and TRBJ1-2; 10 bases fit TRBD1. Germline trimming cut 5 bases from V and 2 bases from J; bases unmatched to any gene: 11. Germline V gives CDR1 SEHNR, CDR2 FQNEAQ (reference sequence). CDR3 length equals 17 residues. CDR3 sequence reads: CASSPPTGTGDNYGYTF. Written as DNA, the CDR3 is TGTGCCAGCAGCCCCCCGACCGGGACAGGGGACAACTATGGCTACACCTTC.

The V gene is TRBV7-2, the J gene TRBJ2-1, with a tentative D call TRBD2 (7 bases). V lost 4 bases and J lost 4, with 14 bases in between. CDR1 is SGHTA and CDR2 is FQGNSA in the germline V gene. This CDR3 is 15 amino acids long. The CDR3 protein is CASSSLGGQYNEQFF. CDR3 sequence (DNA): TGTGCCAGCAGCTCCTTGGGGGGGCAATACAATGAGCAGTTCTTC. The entire variable domain, with the rest obtained from reference TRBV7-2 and TRBJ2-1, is as follows: GAGVSQSPSNKVTEKGKDVELRCDPISGHTALYWYRQSLGQGLEFLIYFQGNSAPDKSGLPSDRFSAERTGGSVSTLTIQRTQQEDSAVYLCASSSLGGQYNEQFFGPGTRLTVL.

The CDR3 is CAWSDGAGGYTF. In nucleotides, the CDR3 is TGTGCCTGGAGTGATGGGGCGGGAGGCTACACCTTC. The gene calls are TRBV30 and TRBJ1-2; tentatively, D is TRBD1 (5 bases). The length of the CDR3 is 12 residues. Trimming removed 1 base at V and 8 bases at J, with 11 bases between. Germline V CDR1 and CDR2: GTSNPN, SVGIG (reference sequence).

The rearrangement uses TRBV6-5 and TRBJ2-7; 9 positions agree with TRBD2. CDR1 MNHEY and CDR2 SVGAGI come from the germline V gene. The V segment lost 6 bases and the J segment 0 bases; nucleotides outside the gene matches: 3. This CDR3 is built from 14 residues. This CDR3 is CASSLTSGSYEQYF. CDR3 sequence (DNA): TGTGCCAGCAGCTTGACTAGCGGCTCCTACGAGCAGTACTTC.

The rearrangement links TRBV30 to TRBJ2-3, with 7 bases lining up with TRBD2. This CDR3 has 16 residues. V dropped 5 bases and J dropped 0; count of bases not matched to a gene: 11. Germline assignment: CDR1 GTSNPN and CDR2 SVGIG (reference sequence). The CDR3 loop is CAWGGTTSPSTDTQYF. CDR3 DNA sequence: TGTGCCTGGGGGGGGACGACTAGCCCAAGCACAGATACGCAGTATTTT.

The chain is built from TRBV15 and TRBJ2-1, with 8 bases lining up with TRBD1. The CDR3 contains 15 residues. In germline, CDR1 is LNHNV, CDR2 YYDKDF (reference sequence). The V segment lost 3 bases and the J segment 4 bases; nucleotides outside the gene matches: 5. The CDR3 DNA reads as TGTGCCACCAGCAGCCCCAGGGGGCGATACAATGAGCAGTTCTTC. Encoded protein: CATSSPRGRYNEQFF.

The V gene is TRBV7-3, the J gene TRBJ1-1; D is ambiguous. CDR3 size: 13 residues. The V and J ends lost 0 bases and 6 bases respectively, with 8 bases between them. In germline, CDR1 is SGHTA, CDR2 FQGTGA. DNA of the CDR3: TGTGCCAGCAGCTTAACTCCGCAGGCTGAAGCTTTCTTT. Translating it yields CASSLTPQAEAFF.

The chain uses TRBV5-5 and TRBJ1-5; D ambiguous. The CDR3 runs to 15 residues. The germline CDR1 and CDR2 sequences are SGHKS and YYEKEE (reference sequence). V dropped 0 bases and J dropped 0 bases, with 7 bases sitting between them. DNA of the CDR3: TGTGCCAGCAGCTTGGGCGATTATAGCAATCAGCCCCAGCATTTT. As protein: CASSLGDYSNQPQHF.

The chain uses TRBV6-5 and TRBJ1-3; a possible D gene is TRBD1 (6 bases). This CDR3 region has 16 residues. Germline lookup yields CDR1 MNHEY and CDR2 SVGAGI. Trimming took off 4 bases at V and 0 bases at J, with 13 bases between the two ends. CDR3 residues: CASSLEGVASGNTIYF. The CDR3 DNA is TGTGCCAGCAGTTTAGAGGGGGTTGCCTCTGGAAACACCATATATTTT.

This clone came up once. This rearrangement joins TRBV11-2 to TRBJ1-2; 10 bases map to TRBD1. The ends lost 1 base at V and 4 bases at J; junction bases unmatched: 0. The CDR3 has 14 residues. Germline V gene lookup returns CDR1 SGHAT and CDR2 FQNNGV. Written as DNA, the CDR3 is TGTGCCAGCAGCTTAGGGACAGGGGGCTATGGCTACACCTTC. Its protein product is CASSLGTGGYGYTF.

The chain uses TRBV6-5 and TRBJ1-1, with 7 nucleotides matching TRBD1. In germline, CDR1 is MNHEY, CDR2 SVGAGI. V lost 6 bases, J lost 5 bases, and 6 bases stayed unmatched. The CDR3 covers 13 residues. CDR3 in DNA: TGTGCCAGCAGCATACAGGGGAAAACTGAAGCTTTCTTT. Its protein product is CASSIQGKTEAFF.

The rearrangement joins TRBV29-1 to TRBJ1-1; D remains ambiguous. This CDR3 region has 15 residues. Deletions cut 6 bases from V and 5 bases from J, with 22 bases between. CDR1 and CDR2 from the germline V gene are SQVTM and ANQGSEA. The CDR3 spells CSVGNPGQWGTEAFF. The CDR3 DNA follows: TGCAGCGTCGGGAATCCTGGGCAGTGGGGAACTGAAGCTTTCTTT.

This chain uses TRBV10-3 with TRBJ1-2; TRBD1 aligns across 9 bases. Unmatched junction bases numbered 6, after V lost 2 bases and J lost 8 bases. The CDR3 has 14 residues. CDR1 and CDR2 (germline): ENHRY, SYGVKD. Written as DNA, the CDR3 is TGTGCCATCAGTGAGGGGACAGGGAAAAGGGGCTACACCTTC. This sequence encodes CAISEGTGKRGYTF.

The CDR3 is CASSQGLASTGELFF. The CDR3 nucleotides read TGTGCCAGCAGCCAAGGACTAGCAAGCACCGGGGAGCTGTTTTTT. The chain couples TRBV3-1 (or the pseudogene TRBV3-2) to TRBJ2-2, with 7 positions matching TRBD2. There are 15 residues in the CDR3. The junction had 3 bases not matched to a gene; V was cut back by 1 base and J by 4 bases. CDR1 is LGHDT and CDR2 is YNNKEL in the germline V gene (reference sequence).

On this clone: The same CDR3 arises from other DNA sequences in this sample as well. The chain combines TRBV29-1 with TRBJ1-1; D is unresolved. The length of the CDR3 is 12 residues. Trimming took 4 bases from V and 4 from J, leaving 10 bases between them. The germline V gene encodes CDR1 SQVTM and CDR2 ANQGSEA. The CDR3 spells CSVVVGSTEAFF. For the CDR3, the DNA is TGCAGCGTTGTCGTGGGGAGCACTGAAGCTTTCTTT.

The rearrangement joins TRBV2 to TRBJ1-4; TRBD1 is a possible D gene (6 bases). The CDR3 has 14 amino acids. CDR1 and CDR2 (germline): SNHLY, FYNNEI. V shed 7 bases and J shed 4 bases, with 13 bases lying between them. CDR3 in amino acids: CASMDSPLNEKLFF. The CDR3 region has the DNA TGTGCCAGCATGGACAGCCCCCTTAATGAAAAACTGTTTTTT.

J is TRBJ1-1 and V is TRBV19, with D unresolved. The germline V and J ends were trimmed by 7 bases and 5 bases, with 14 bases remaining between them. The CDR3 contains 13 residues. Germline CDR1 reads LNHDA; CDR2 reads SQIVND (reference sequence). CDR3 in DNA: TGTGCCAGTACCCCCCGCCCGGAGACTGAAGCTTTCTTT. Amino acids: CASTPRPETEAFF.

This clone was observed once. This chain uses TRBV11-1 with TRBJ2-7; TRBD1 might be the D (6 bases). V was clipped by 6 bases and J by 2 bases, with 17 bases between them. The CDR3 is 15 amino acids. Germline CDR1 SGHAT, CDR2 FQDESV (reference sequence). The CDR3 loop is CASSLSQGSAYEQYF. CDR3 in DNA: TGTGCCAGCAGTCTGAGTCAGGGGTCAGCCTACGAGCAGTACTTC.

The chain combines TRBV7-9 with TRBJ2-1, with D tentatively TRBD2 (5 bases). Trimming stripped 5 bases from V and 9 bases from J, with 11 bases between. Germline V gene sequence: CDR1 SEHNR, CDR2 FQNEAQ (reference sequence). There are 12 residues in the CDR3. The CDR3 nucleotides are TGTGCCAGCAGCCCACTAGGGCTTGAGCAGTTCTTC. Translation: CASSPLGLEQFF.

The chain couples TRBV12-3 or TRBV12-4 to TRBJ1-1; D unresolved. The CDR3 spans 12 residues. V gave up 8 bases and J gave up 0 bases, with 7 bases separating them. DNA of the CDR3: TGTGCCAGCGAACGGGTGAACACTGAAGCTTTCTTT. Translated: CASERVNTEAFF.

The CDR3 region has the DNA TGTGCCTGGAGTGTACGGCAGGGGAACACTGAAGCTTTCTTT. Its protein product is CAWSVRQGNTEAFF. The chain has TRBV30 and TRBJ1-1; D might be TRBD1 (5 bases). This CDR3 has 14 residues. The V and J ends lost 0 bases and 1 base respectively, with 9 bases between them. Germline V gives CDR1 GTSNPN, CDR2 SVGIG (reference sequence).

This CDR3 reads CASSLVQDYEQYF. CDR3 bases: TGTGCCAGCAGCTTAGTACAGGACTACGAGCAGTACTTC. The chain combines TRBV11-2 with TRBJ2-7, with D possibly matching TRBD1 (5 bases). The CDR3 length is 13 residues. Germline V lookup: CDR1 SGHAT, CDR2 FQNNGV. Trimming took off 1 base at V and 3 bases at J, with 7 bases between the two ends.

This chain connects TRBV5-6 to TRBJ1-5; 9 positions agree with TRBD1. Germline V lookup: CDR1 SGHDT, CDR2 YYEEEE. CDR3 size: 14 residues. J gave up 7 bases and V 3 bases, and 5 bases lay outside the gene matches. Written as DNA, the CDR3 is TGTGCCAGCAGCTCCGGGACAGGGACCCAGCCCCAGCATTTT. Protein sequence: CASSSGTGTQPQHF. Drawing the rest from reference TRBV5-6 and TRBJ1-5, the complete variable domain is DAGVTQSPTHLIKTRGQQVTLRCSPKSGHDTVSWYQQALGQGPQFIFQYYEEEERQRGNFPDRFSGHQFPNYSSELNVNALLLGDSALYLCASSSGTGTQPQHFGDGTRLSIL.

The chain has TRBV28 and TRBJ1-2, with 10 bases matching TRBD1. Trimming removed 4 bases from V and 8 bases from J; junction bases left unmatched: 4. The CDR3 is made up of 13 amino acids. The germline CDR1 and CDR2 sequences are MDHEN and SYDVKM. Here the CDR3 DNA reads TGTGCCAGCAGTTCTCCGACAGGGGGCGGCTACACCTTC. Protein product: CASSSPTGGGYTF.